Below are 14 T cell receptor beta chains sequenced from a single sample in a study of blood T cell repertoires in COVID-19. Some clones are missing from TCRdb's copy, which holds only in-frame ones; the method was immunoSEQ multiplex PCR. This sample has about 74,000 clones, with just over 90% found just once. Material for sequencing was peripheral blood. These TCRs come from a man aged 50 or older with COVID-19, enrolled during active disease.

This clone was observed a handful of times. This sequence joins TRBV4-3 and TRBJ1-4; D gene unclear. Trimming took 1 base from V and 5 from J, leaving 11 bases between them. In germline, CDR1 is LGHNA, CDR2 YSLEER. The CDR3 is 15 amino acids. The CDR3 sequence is CASSQGTDANEKLFF. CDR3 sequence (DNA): TGCGCCAGCAGCCAAGGAACAGATGCGAATGAAAAACTGTTTTTT.

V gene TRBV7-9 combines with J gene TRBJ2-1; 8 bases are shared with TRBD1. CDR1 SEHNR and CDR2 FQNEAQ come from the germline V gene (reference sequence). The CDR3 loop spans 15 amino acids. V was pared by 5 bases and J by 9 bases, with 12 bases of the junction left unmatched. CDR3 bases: TGTGCCAGCAGCCTAACGGGGCAGGGGGCGGTTGAGCAGTTCTTC. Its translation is CASSLTGQGAVEQFF.

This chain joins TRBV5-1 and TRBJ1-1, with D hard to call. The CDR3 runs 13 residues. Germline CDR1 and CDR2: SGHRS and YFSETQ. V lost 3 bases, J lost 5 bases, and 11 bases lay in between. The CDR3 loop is CASSSTAGTEAFF. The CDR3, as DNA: TGCGCCAGCAGCTCCACGGCGGGAACTGAAGCTTTCTTT.

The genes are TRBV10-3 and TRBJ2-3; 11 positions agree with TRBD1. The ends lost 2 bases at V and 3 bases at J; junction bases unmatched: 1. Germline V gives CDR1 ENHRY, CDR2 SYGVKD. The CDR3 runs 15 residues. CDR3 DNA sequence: TGTGCCATCAGTGAGGGACAGGGGGCAACAGATACGCAGTATTTT. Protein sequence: CAISEGQGATDTQYF.

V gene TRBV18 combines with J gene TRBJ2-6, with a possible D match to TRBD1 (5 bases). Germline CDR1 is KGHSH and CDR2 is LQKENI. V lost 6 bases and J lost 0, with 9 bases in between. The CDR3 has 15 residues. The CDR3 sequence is CASSLGDSGANVLTF. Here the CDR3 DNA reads TGTGCCAGCTCGCTAGGGGACTCTGGGGCCAACGTCCTGACTTTC.

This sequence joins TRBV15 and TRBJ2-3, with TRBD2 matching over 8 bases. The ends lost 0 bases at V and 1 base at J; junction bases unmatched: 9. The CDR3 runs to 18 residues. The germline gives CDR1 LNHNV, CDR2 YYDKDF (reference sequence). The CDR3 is CATSREKTLAGRTDTQYF. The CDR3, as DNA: TGTGCCACCAGCAGAGAAAAGACCCTAGCGGGCCGCACAGATACGCAGTATTTT.

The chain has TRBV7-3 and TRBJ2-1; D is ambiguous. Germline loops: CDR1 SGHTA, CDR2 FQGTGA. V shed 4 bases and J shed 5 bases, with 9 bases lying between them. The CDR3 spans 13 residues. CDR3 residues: CASSYGEHNEQFF. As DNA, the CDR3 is TGTGCCAGCAGCTACGGAGAACACAATGAGCAGTTCTTC.

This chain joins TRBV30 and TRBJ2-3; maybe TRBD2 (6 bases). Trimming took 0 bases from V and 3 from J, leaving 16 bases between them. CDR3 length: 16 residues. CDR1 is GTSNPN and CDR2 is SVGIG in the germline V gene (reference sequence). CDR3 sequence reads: CAWSVGHQGGTDTQYF. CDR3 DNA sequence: TGTGCCTGGAGTGTAGGTCACCAGGGAGGAACAGATACGCAGTATTTT.

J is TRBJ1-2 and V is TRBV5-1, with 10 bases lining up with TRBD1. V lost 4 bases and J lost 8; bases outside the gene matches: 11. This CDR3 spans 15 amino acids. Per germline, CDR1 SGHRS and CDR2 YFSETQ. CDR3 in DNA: TGCGCCAGCAGCCTACAGACAGGGGGCCGAGGGGGCTACACCTTC. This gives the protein CASSLQTGGRGGYTF. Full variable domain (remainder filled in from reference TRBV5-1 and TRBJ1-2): KAGVTQTPRYLIKTRGQQVTLSCSPISGHRSVSWYQQTPGQGLQFLFEYFSETQRNKGNFPGRFSGRQFSNSRSEMNVSTLELGDSALYLCASSLQTGGRGGYTFGSGTRLTVV.

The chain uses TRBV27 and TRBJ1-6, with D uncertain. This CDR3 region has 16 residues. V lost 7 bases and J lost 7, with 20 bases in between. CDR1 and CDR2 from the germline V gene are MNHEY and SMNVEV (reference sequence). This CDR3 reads CASTRSFEVKNSPLHF. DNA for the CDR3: TGTGCCAGCACCCGAAGTTTTGAGGTCAAAAATTCACCCCTCCACTTT.

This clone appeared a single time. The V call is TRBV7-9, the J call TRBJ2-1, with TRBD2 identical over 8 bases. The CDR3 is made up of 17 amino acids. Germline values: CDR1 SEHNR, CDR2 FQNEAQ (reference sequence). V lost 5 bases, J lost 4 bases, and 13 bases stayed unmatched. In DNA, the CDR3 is TGTGCCAGCAGCCACTCCGAGACTAGCGTAGGTTACAATGAGCAGTTCTTC. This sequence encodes CASSHSETSVGYNEQFF.

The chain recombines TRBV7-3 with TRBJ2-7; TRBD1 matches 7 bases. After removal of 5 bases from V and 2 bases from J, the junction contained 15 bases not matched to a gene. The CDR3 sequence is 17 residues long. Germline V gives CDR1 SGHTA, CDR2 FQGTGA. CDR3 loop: CASSLHMIGQGAYEQYF. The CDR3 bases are TGTGCCAGCAGCCTCCATATGATAGGGCAGGGGGCCTACGAGCAGTACTTC.

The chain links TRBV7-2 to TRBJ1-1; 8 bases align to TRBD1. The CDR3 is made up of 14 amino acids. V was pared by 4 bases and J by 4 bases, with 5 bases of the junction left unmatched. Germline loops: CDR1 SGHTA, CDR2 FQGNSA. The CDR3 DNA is TGTGCCAGCAGCTCGGACAGGGTTGGCACTGAAGCTTTCTTT. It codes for CASSSDRVGTEAFF.

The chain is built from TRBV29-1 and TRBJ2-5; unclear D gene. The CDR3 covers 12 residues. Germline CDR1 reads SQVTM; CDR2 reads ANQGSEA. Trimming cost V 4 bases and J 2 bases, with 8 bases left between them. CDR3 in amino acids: CSVAEQQETQYF. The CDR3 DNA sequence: TGCAGCGTTGCGGAACAGCAAGAGACCCAGTACTTC.